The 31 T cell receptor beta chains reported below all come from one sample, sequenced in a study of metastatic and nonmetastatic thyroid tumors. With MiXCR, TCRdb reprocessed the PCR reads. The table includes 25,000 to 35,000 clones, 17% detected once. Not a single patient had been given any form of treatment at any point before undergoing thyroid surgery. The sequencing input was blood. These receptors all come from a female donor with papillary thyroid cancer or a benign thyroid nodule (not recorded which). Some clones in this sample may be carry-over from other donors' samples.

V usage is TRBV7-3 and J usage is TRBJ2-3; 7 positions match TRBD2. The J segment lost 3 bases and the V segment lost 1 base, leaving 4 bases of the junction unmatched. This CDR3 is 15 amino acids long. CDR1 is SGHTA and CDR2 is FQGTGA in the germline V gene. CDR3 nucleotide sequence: TGTGCCAGCAGCTTAATGGGCGGGGGAACAGATACGCAGTATTTT. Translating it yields CASSLMGGGTDTQYF.

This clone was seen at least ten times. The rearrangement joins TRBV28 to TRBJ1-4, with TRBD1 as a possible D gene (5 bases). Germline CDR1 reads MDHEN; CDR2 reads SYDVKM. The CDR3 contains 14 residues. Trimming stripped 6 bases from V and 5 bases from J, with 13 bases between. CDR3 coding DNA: TGTGCCAGCAGAACACCGGGGGGAAATGAAAAACTGTTTTTT. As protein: CASRTPGGNEKLFF. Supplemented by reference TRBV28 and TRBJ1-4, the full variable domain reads DVKVTQSSRYLVKRTGEKVFLECVQDMDHENMFWYRQDPGLGLRLIYFSYDVKMKEKGDIPEGYSVSREKKERFSLILESASTNQTSMYLCASRTPGGNEKLFFGSGTQLSVL.

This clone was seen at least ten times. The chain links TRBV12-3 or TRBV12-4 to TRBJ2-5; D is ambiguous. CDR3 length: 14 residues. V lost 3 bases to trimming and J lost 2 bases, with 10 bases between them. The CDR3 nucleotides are TGTGCCAGCAGTTTGGTAGCCAGACAAGAGACCCAGTACTTC. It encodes CASSLVARQETQYF.

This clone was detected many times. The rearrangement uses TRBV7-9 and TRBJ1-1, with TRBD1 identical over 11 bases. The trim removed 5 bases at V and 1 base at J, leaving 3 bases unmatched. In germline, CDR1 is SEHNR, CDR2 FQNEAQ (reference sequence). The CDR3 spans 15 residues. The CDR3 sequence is CASSRTGGPNTEAFF. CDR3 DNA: TGTGCCAGCAGCCGGACAGGGGGCCCGAACACTGAAGCTTTCTTT.

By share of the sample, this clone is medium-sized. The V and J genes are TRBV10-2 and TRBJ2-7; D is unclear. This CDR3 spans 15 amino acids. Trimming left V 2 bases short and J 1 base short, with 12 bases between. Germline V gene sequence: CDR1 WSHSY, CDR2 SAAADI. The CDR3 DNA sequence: TGCGCCAGCAGTGAGCCCCGACCGGAGTCCTACGAGCAGTACTTC. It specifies CASSEPRPESYEQYF.

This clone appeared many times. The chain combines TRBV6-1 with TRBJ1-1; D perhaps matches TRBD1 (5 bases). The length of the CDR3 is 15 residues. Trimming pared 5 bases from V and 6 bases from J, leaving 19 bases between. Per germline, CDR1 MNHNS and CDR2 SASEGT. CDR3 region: CASSRQGTALPEAFF. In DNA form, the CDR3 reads TGTGCCAGCAGTCGCCAAGGGACGGCTTTACCTGAAGCTTTCTTT.

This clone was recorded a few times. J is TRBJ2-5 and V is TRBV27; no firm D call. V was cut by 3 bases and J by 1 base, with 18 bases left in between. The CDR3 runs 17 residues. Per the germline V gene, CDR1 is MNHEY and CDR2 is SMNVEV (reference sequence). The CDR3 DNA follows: TGTGCCAGCAGTTTCGTTAGGGTGGGATTGCGCCAAGAGACCCAGTACTTC. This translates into CASSFVRVGLRQETQYF.

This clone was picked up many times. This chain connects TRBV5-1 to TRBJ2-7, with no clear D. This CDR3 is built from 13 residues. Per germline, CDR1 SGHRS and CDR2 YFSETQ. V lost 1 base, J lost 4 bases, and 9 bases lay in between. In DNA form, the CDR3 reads TGCGCCAGCAGCTTGCTACCCGATTACGAGCAGTACTTC. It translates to CASSLLPDYEQYF.

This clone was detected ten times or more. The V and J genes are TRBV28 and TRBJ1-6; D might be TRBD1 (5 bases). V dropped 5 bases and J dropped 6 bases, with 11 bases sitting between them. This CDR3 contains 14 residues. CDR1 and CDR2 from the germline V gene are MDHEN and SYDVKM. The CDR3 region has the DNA TGTGCCAGCAGTCGCCGGGACTTTAATTCACCCCTCCACTTT. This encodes CASSRRDFNSPLHF. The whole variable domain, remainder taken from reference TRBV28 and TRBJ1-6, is DVKVTQSSRYLVKRTGEKVFLECVQDMDHENMFWYRQDPGLGLRLIYFSYDVKMKEKGDIPEGYSVSREKKERFSLILESASTNQTSMYLCASSRRDFNSPLHFGNGTRLTVT.

The chain's CDR3 is CASSPISDGNTIYF. CDR3 bases: TGTGCCAGCAGTCCCATATCGGATGGAAACACCATATATTTT. V usage is TRBV6-1 and J usage is TRBJ1-3, with D unresolved. Germline loops: CDR1 MNHNS, CDR2 SASEGT. Trimming left V 5 bases short and J 3 bases short, with 11 bases between. CDR3 size: 14 residues.

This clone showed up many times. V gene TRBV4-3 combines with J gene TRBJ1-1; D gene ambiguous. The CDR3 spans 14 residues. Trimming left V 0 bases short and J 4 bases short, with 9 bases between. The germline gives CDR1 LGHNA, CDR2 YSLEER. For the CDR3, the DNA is TGCGCCAGCAGCCAAGATCGGGAGGCCACTGAAGCTTTCTTT. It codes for CASSQDREATEAFF.

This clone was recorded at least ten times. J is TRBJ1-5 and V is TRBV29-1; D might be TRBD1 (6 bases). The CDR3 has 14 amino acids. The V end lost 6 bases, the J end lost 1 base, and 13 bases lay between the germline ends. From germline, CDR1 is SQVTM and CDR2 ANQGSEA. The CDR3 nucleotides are TGCAGCGTCCGGGGGGGCGGAAGCAATCAGCCCCAGCATTTT. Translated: CSVRGGGSNQPQHF.

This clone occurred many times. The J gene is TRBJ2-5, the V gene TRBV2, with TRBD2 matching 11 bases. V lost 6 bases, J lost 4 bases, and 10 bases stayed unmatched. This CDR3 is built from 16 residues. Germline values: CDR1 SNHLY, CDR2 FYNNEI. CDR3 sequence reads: CASRSTSGIGLETQYF. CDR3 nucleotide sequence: TGTGCCAGCAGATCGACTAGCGGGATAGGTCTAGAGACCCAGTACTTC.

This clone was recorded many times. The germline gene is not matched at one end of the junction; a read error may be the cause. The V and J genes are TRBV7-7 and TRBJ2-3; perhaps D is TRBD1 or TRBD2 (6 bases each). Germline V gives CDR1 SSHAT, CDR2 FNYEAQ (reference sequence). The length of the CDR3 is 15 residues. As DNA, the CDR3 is TGTGCTAGCAGCTTAACGGGGGCTAGCACAGATACGCAGTATTTT. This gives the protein CASSLTGASTDTQYF.

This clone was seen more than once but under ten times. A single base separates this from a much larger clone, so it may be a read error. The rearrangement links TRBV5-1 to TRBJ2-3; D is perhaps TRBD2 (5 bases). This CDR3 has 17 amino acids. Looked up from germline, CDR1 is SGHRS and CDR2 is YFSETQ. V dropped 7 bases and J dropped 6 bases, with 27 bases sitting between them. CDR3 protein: CASSFRAYTLREDTQYF. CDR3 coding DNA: TGCGCCAGCTCCTTCCGAGCGTATACTTTAAGGGAGGATACGCAGTATTTT.

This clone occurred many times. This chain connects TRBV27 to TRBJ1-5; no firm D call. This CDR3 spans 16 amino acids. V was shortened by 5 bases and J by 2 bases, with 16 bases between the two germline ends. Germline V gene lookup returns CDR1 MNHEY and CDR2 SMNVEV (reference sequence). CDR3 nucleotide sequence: TGTGCCAGCAGTCCACCCCGGGTGGAGGGCAATCAGCCCCAGCATTTT. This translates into CASSPPRVEGNQPQHF.

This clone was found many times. This chain's CDR3 is CASSLSGSSEKLFF. The DNA of the CDR3 is TGCGCCAGCAGCTTATCTGGGAGCTCTGAAAAACTGTTTTTT. This chain uses TRBV5-1 with TRBJ1-4; no definite D call. Trimming left V 2 bases short and J 7 bases short, with 12 bases between. The CDR3 runs 14 residues. Germline V gene lookup returns CDR1 SGHRS and CDR2 YFSETQ. Combining the CDR3 with reference TRBV5-1 and TRBJ1-4 gives the whole variable domain KAGVTQTPRYLIKTRGQQVTLSCSPISGHRSVSWYQQTPGQGLQFLFEYFSETQRNKGNFPGRFSGRQFSNSRSEMNVSTLELGDSALYLCASSLSGSSEKLFFGSGTQLSVL.

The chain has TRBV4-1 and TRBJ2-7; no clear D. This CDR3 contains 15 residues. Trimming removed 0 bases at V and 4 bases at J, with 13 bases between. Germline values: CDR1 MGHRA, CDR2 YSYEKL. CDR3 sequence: CASSQDFQASYEQYF. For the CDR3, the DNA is TGCGCCAGCAGCCAAGATTTCCAGGCGTCGTACGAGCAGTACTTC.

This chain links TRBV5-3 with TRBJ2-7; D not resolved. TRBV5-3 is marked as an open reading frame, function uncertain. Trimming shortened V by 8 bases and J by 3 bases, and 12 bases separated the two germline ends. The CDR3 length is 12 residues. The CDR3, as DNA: TGTGCCAGCGGACGGATTAACTACGAGCAGTACTTC. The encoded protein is CASGRINYEQYF.

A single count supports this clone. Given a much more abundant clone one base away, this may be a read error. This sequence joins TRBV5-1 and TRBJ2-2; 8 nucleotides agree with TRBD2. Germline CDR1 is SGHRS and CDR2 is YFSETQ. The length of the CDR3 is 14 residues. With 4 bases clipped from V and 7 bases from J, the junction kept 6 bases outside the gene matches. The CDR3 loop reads CASSGIAGIGELFF. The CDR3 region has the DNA TGCGCCAGCAGCGGGATAGCGGGGATCGGGGAGCTGTTTTTT.

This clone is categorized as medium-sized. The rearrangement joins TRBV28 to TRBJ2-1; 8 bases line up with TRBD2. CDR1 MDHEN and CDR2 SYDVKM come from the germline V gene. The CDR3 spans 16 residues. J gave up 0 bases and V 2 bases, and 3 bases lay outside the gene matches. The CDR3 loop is CASSLRLAGSYNEQFF. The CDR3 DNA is TGTGCCAGCAGTTTACGGCTAGCGGGCTCCTACAATGAGCAGTTCTTC.

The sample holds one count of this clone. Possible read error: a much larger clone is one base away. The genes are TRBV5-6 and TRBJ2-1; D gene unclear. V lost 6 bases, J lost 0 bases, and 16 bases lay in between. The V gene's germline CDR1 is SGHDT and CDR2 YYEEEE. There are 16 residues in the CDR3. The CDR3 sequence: CASILPATYSYNEQFF. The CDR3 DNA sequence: TGTGCCAGCATCTTACCAGCCACTTACTCCTACAATGAGCAGTTCTTC.

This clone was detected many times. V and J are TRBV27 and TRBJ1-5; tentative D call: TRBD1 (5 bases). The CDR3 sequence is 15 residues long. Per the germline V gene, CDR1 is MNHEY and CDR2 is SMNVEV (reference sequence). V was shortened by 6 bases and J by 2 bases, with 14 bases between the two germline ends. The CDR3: CASRGHAGGNQPQHF. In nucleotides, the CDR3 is TGTGCCAGCAGAGGACACGCTGGGGGCAATCAGCCCCAGCATTTT.

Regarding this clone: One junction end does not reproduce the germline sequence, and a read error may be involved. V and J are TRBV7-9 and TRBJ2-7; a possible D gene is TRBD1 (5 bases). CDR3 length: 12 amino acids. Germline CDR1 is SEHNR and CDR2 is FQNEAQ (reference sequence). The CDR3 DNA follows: TGTGCCGGCAGCTTAACAGGTCACGAGCAGTACTTC. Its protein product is CAGSLTGHEQYF.

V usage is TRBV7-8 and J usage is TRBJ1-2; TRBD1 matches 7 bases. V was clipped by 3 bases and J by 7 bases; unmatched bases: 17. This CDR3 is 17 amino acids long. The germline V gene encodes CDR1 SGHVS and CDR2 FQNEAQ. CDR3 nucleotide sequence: TGTGCCAGCAGCTTGGTGACGACAGGGCCCATATCGTTTGGCTACACCTTC. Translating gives CASSLVTTGPISFGYTF. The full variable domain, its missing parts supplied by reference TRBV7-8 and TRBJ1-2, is GAGVSQSPRYKVAKRGQDVALRCDPISGHVSLFWYQQALGQGPEFLTYFQNEAQLDKSGLPSDRFFAERPEGSVSTLKIQRTQQEDSAVYLCASSLVTTGPISFGYTFGSGTRLTVV.

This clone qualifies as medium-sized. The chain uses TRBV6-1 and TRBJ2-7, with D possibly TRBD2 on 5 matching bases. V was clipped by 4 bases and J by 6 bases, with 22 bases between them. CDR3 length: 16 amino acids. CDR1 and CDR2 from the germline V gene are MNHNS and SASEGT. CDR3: CASSVGLNEGTSEQYF. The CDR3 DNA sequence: TGTGCCAGCAGTGTAGGACTGAACGAAGGCACTTCCGAGCAGTACTTC.

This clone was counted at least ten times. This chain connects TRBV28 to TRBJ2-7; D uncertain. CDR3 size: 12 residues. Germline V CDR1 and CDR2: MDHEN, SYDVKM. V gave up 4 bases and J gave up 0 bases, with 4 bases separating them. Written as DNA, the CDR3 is TGTGCCAGCAGTTCTCCCTCCTACGAGCAGTACTTC. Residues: CASSSPSYEQYF.

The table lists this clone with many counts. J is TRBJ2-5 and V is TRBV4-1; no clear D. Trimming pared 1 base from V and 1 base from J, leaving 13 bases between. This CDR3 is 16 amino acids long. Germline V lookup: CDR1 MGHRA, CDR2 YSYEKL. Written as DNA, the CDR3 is TGCGCCAGCAGCCAAGCAGGCCAAGTGGGCCAAGAGACCCAGTACTTC. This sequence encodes CASSQAGQVGQETQYF.

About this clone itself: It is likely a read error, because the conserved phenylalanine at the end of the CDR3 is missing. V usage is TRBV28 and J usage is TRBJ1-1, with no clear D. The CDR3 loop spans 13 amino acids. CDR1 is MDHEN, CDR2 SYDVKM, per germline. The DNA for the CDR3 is TGTGCCAGTTTTATCACGGGGAACACTGAGGCTTTCTCT. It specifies CASFITGNTEAFS.

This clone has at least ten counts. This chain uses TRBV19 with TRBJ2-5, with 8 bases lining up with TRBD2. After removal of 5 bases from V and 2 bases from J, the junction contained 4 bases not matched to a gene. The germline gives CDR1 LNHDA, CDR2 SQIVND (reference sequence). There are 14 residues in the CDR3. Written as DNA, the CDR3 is TGTGCCAGTAGTCCTAGCGGGTTACAAGAGACCCAGTACTTC. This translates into CASSPSGLQETQYF.

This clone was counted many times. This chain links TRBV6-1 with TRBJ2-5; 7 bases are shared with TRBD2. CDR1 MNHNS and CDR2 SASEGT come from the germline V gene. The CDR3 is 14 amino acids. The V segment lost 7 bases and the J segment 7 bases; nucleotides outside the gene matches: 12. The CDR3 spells CASMLGGTGGTQYF. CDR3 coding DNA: TGTGCCAGCATGTTGGGGGGGACCGGCGGGACCCAGTACTTC.